This T cell receptor beta chain was obtained from a study of T-cell reconstitution after alpha-beta-depleted transplantation in children (dated by TCRdb to about 2016). About the full investigation: T-cell immune reconstitution after TCRalphabeta/CD19-depleted allogeneic hematopoietic cell transplantation in children was quantitatively tracked in the study by means of TCR repertoire profiling.

The label giving this sample's treatment or condition can be read as: allogeneic hematopoietic cell transplantation with graft depleted of TCRalphabeta T cells and CD19 B cells. TCRalphabeta/CD19-depleted allogeneic hematopoietic cell grafts were given to the transplant recipients, all of whom were children. Library method: PCR. The listed sequencing device is Illumina HiSeq 2500. TCR libraries were prepared with molecular barcoding, using unique molecular identifiers to normalize TCRbeta repertoire quantification. The public reads were reprocessed in TCRdb via fastp at Q25 and MiXCR, keeping in-frame beta chains. Duplicate CDR3 protein sequences are folded into a single record with the most common DNA and genes. A total of under 250,000 distinct CDR3 sequences appear in this sample, about 24% of them only once. Around 4.8% of the sample is in the top ten clones. Reading from cysteine to phenylalanine, the CDR3 counts 15 amino acids. Just the 45-base CDR3 DNA is kept, in frame starting at base 1. The germline V gene provides CDR1 LGHNA and CDR2 YSLEER. V and J are truncated by 0 bases and 0 bases respectively, leaving an intervening sequence of 6 bases.

Study-wide conclusions, independent of this receptor: In some patients, high TCRbeta diversity at day 60 was attributed to recipient T cells and intrathymic progenitors that had survived conditioning. Hyperexpanded clone frequencies declined over subsequent months; after one year, T-cell counts and TCRbeta diversity were mostly attributed to newly produced T cells. Apparently early alphabetaT-cell count recovery about two months after transplant reportedly relied on only several hundred rapidly expanded clones derived from non-depleted graft cells.

As regards this clonotype: There is no known antigen for this receptor. No much larger clonotype is one base removed from it; base qualities were not supplied.

This receptor was identified in a female patient aged 2-9 years who had a stem cell transplant for congenital amegakaryocytic thrombocytopenia, so the T cells may come from the graft donor. This chain is built from TRBV4-3 and TRBJ1-3; the D gene is unclear. Sequencing used PBMCs, mostly from graft donor cells, obtained 360 days after TCRalphabeta/CD19-depleted stem cell transplant. The DNA is as follows: TGCGCCAGCAGCCAAGACATAAGCTCTGGAAACACCATATATTTT. The translation is CASSQDISSGNTIYF.